This TCR beta chain was recorded in a study of response to subunit inactivated influenza vaccine. General study findings and limits: Few additional T cells are recruited per seasonal influenza vaccination, authors suggested.

Comments on this clonotype: As yet, its antigen is unknown.

The CDR3 runs 14 residues. The V gene's germline CDR1 is SGHVS and CDR2 FQNEAQ. Trimming took 3 bases from V and 0 from J, leaving 9 bases between them. TCRdb called the RT-PCR reads again in MiXCR, with one record for every CDR3 protein. This table holds 610,000 or so distinct CDR3 sequences, less than 15% found once. The material sequenced was PBMCs from blood, taken roughly 12 days after vaccination. This TCR was recovered from a middle-aged man who received an inactivated influenza vaccine. V gene TRBV7-8 combines with J gene TRBJ2-7; possible D gene TRBD2, 5 bases. CDR3 in amino acids: CASSFPGSSYEQYF. DNA of the CDR3: TGTGCCAGCAGCTTTCCGGGGTCCTCCTACGAGCAGTACTTC.